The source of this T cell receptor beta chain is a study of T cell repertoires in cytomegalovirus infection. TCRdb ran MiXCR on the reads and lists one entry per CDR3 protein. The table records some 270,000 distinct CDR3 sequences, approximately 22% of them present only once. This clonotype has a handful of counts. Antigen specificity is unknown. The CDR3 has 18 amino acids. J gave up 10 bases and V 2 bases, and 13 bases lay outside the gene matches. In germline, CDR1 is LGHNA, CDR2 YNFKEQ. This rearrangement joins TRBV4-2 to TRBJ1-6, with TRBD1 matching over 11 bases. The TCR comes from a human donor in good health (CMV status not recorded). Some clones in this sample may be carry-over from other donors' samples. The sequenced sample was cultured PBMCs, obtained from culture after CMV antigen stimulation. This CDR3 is CASSQTTGTGGRVSPLHF. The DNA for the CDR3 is TGTGCCAGCAGCCAAACGACCGGGACAGGGGGAAGGGTGTCACCCCTCCACTTT.